Following are 18 T cell receptor beta chains from one sample sequenced in a study of cytomegalovirus exposure and HLA in healthy donors. It was with 60 Vbeta and 13 Jbeta primers that the PCR ran. TCRdb's copy holds only in-frame clones and misses some; the assay was immunoSEQ multiplex PCR. The repertoire holds roughly 130,000 clones, with more than 80% as singletons. Material for sequencing was PBMCs. Receptor source: a male donor in good health and CMV-seronegative.

The chain couples TRBV2 to TRBJ1-6; D is uncertain. Germline values: CDR1 SNHLY, CDR2 FYNNEI. V dropped 3 bases and J dropped 4 bases, with 22 bases sitting between them. The CDR3 is 19 amino acids. The CDR3 nucleotides read TGTGCCAGCAGTGACCGTAGAGTTACTAGAACGGTATATAATTCACCCCTCCACTTT. As protein: CASSDRRVTRTVYNSPLHF.

In its sample, this clone was seen once. The J gene is TRBJ1-2, the V gene TRBV2; D is unclear. Trimming took 8 bases from V and 8 from J, leaving 12 bases between them. Germline-derived CDR1 and CDR2 are SNHLY and FYNNEI. The CDR3 runs to 11 residues. CDR3 sequence reads: CASVPGLGYTF. Here the CDR3 DNA reads TGTGCCAGCGTCCCTGGACTAGGCTACACCTTC.

V is TRBV15 and J is TRBJ2-1; D may be TRBD2 (7 bases). Germline assignment: CDR1 LNHNV and CDR2 YYDKDF (reference sequence). CDR3 length: 15 residues. V was clipped by 0 bases and J by 7 bases, with 13 bases between them. This CDR3 reads CATSRDGGGDNEQFF. The CDR3 region has the DNA TGTGCCACCAGCAGAGATGGCGGGGGCGATAATGAGCAGTTCTTC.

The V and J genes are TRBV5-4 and TRBJ1-6; 9 bases line up with TRBD1. From germline, CDR1 is SGHNT and CDR2 YYREEE (reference sequence). After removal of 1 base from V and 9 bases from J, the junction contained 5 bases not matched to a gene. The CDR3 is 15 amino acids. DNA for the CDR3: TGTGCCAGCAGCTTGCGACAGGGGGTGGGTTCACCCCTCCACTTT. Amino acids: CASSLRQGVGSPLHF.

This clone appeared a single time. The chain joins TRBV5-6 to TRBJ2-7; D might be TRBD1 (6 bases). Germline-derived CDR1 and CDR2 are SGHDT and YYEEEE. CDR3 length: 14 amino acids. Trimming left V 4 bases short and J 0 bases short, with 11 bases between. The CDR3 DNA follows: TGTGCCAGCAGCCTCCGGGACAACTCCTACGAGCAGTACTTC. Encoded protein: CASSLRDNSYEQYF.

This clone has a single count. The V call is TRBV5-1, the J call TRBJ2-4, with D possibly TRBD2 on 6 matching bases. V lost 4 bases to trimming and J lost 14 bases, with 19 bases between them. Germline CDR1 SGHRS, CDR2 YFSETQ. This CDR3 has 13 amino acids. The CDR3 coding sequence is TGCGCCAGCAGCCCAGAGACCGGGGGTACAAAGTACTTC. This sequence encodes CASSPETGGTKYF.

This chain uses TRBV7-3 with TRBJ1-1, with TRBD1 as a possible D gene (6 bases). CDR3 length: 13 residues. The germline V gene encodes CDR1 SGHTA and CDR2 FQGTGA. V lost 4 bases, J lost 11 bases, and 17 bases lay in between. DNA for the CDR3: TGTGCCAGCAGCTCGCGGGGGGCTGGGGAGGCTTTCTTT. This encodes CASSSRGAGEAFF.

The chain recombines TRBV6-5 with TRBJ2-2; TRBD1 matches 8 bases. Germline V gives CDR1 MNHEY, CDR2 SVGAGI. This CDR3 contains 15 residues. The V segment lost 4 bases and the J segment 2 bases; nucleotides outside the gene matches: 3. This chain's CDR3 is CASSWQGANTGELFF. CDR3 nucleotide sequence: TGTGCCAGCAGTTGGCAGGGGGCTAACACCGGGGAGCTGTTTTTT.

This chain uses TRBV30 with TRBJ2-7, with D unclear. The V gene lost 3 bases and the J gene lost 3 bases, with 9 bases spanning the gap. This CDR3 region has 12 residues. Germline V gives CDR1 GTSNPN, CDR2 SVGIG (reference sequence). CDR3 DNA: TGTGCCTGGAGCTCCAGAGGCTACGAGCAGTACTTC. Protein sequence: CAWSSRGYEQYF.

The count of this clone is one. The chain employs TRBV10-2 and TRBJ2-7; D is possibly TRBD2 (6 bases). The CDR3 length is 14 residues. V gave up 2 bases and J gave up 1 base, with 9 bases separating them. Germline values: CDR1 WSHSY, CDR2 SAAADI. This CDR3 reads CASSERGGSYEQYF. The CDR3 DNA reads as TGCGCCAGCAGTGAGCGGGGAGGATCCTACGAGCAGTACTTC.

This chain connects TRBV7-2 to TRBJ2-7, with D maybe TRBD2 (5 bases). The CDR3 loop spans 13 amino acids. V lost 2 bases, J lost 3 bases, and 8 bases lay in between. Germline V gives CDR1 SGHTA, CDR2 FQGNSA. The CDR3 DNA reads TGTGCCAGCAGCTTAACCCGGGGCTACGAGCAGTACTTC. Its protein product is CASSLTRGYEQYF.

The chain carries TRBV6-5 and TRBJ2-5; D perhaps matches TRBD2 (5 bases). Germline CDR1 is MNHEY and CDR2 is SVGAGI. Trimming cost V 2 bases and J 11 bases, with 9 bases left between them. The CDR3 is made up of 11 amino acids. CDR3 in amino acids: CASSYGWEQYF. In nucleotides, the CDR3 is TGTGCCAGCAGTTACGGGTGGGAGCAGTACTTC.

This chain joins TRBV10-3 and TRBJ2-2; TRBD2 aligns across 13 bases. After removal of 1 base from V and 5 bases from J, the junction contained 4 bases not matched to a gene. The germline V gene encodes CDR1 ENHRY and CDR2 SYGVKD. This CDR3 comprises 17 residues. In nucleotides, the CDR3 is TGTGCCATCAGTGAGTTTCGACTAGCGGGAGGTACCGGGGAGCTGTTTTTT. Protein: CAISEFRLAGGTGELFF.

The J gene is TRBJ2-1, the V gene TRBV6-5; TRBD1 is a possible D gene (7 bases). V lost 4 bases, J lost 0 bases, and 13 bases lay in between. Germline assignment: CDR1 MNHEY and CDR2 SVGAGI. The CDR3 totals 16 residues. The CDR3 nucleotides are TGTGCCAGCAGTTTCGTCAGGGGGGACTCCTACAATGAGCAGTTCTTC. It codes for CASSFVRGDSYNEQFF.

The table lists this clone with a count of one. V is TRBV9 and J is TRBJ1-3; TRBD1 agrees at 7 bases. Unmatched junction bases numbered 3, after V lost 3 bases and J lost 3 bases. Germline values: CDR1 SGDLS, CDR2 YYNGEE. This CDR3 is built from 14 residues. CDR3 residues: CASSGQGGGNTIYF. DNA of the CDR3: TGTGCCAGCAGCGGACAGGGAGGTGGAAACACCATATATTTT.

The chain recombines TRBV11-3 with TRBJ1-1; TRBD1 might be the D (6 bases). V lost 1 base, J lost 6 bases, and 12 bases lay in between. The germline V gene has CDR1 SGHNT and CDR2 YENEEA. The CDR3 totals 14 residues. This CDR3 reads CASSLGQGSSEAFF. Here the CDR3 DNA reads TGTGCCAGCAGCTTAGGGCAGGGGAGTTCTGAAGCTTTCTTT.

The chain uses TRBV7-7 and TRBJ1-5; a weak D match, TRBD1 (5 bases). Germline V gene sequence: CDR1 SSHAT, CDR2 FNYEAQ (reference sequence). V gave up 3 bases and J gave up 7 bases, with 10 bases separating them. The CDR3 sequence is 13 residues long. CDR3 DNA: TGTGCCAGCAGCTTCAGGGAGGGGCAGCCCCAGCATTTT. Translation: CASSFREGQPQHF.

A note on this clone: Compared with germline, one end of the junction differs, possibly owing to a read error. This sequence joins TRBV7-3 and TRBJ2-1; D is unresolved. CDR3 length: 15 amino acids. Germline V gene sequence: CDR1 SGHTA, CDR2 FQGTGA. CDR3 nucleotides: TGTGCCAGCAGCCTAACAAAGAGCTCCTACAATGAGCAGTTCTTC. This encodes CASSLTKSSYNEQFF.